This T cell receptor beta chain comes out of a study of blood T cell repertoires in COVID-19. About the study: Specimens from acute and convalescent COVID-19 originated in the United States, Italy and Spain. T cells, B-cell-depleted T cells, or PBMCs provided the cDNA or gDNA that served as material.

Under the authors' procedure: Estimates of nucleated cell counts were drawn from the amplification of reference gene primers. Libraries were prepared by immunoSEQ multiplex PCR; TCRdb keeps only in-frame clonotypes and omits some of them. D and trimming were read from the DNA, whereas the V and J calls and clone size are those reported in that table. The table records about 79,000 clones, 85% to 90% of them present only once. Trimming left V 4 bases short and J 7 bases short, with 8 bases between. Germline V gives CDR1 SGHTA, CDR2 FQGTGA. CDR3 length: 12 amino acids. This chain connects TRBV7-3 to TRBJ2-1; maybe TRBD2 (5 bases). The sample taken for sequencing was peripheral blood. The clonotype was recovered from a man aged 65 to 85 with active or convalescent COVID-19. The CDR3 DNA sequence: TGTGCCAGCAGCTCACTAGGGAATGAGCAGTTCTTC. Its protein is CASSSLGNEQFF.